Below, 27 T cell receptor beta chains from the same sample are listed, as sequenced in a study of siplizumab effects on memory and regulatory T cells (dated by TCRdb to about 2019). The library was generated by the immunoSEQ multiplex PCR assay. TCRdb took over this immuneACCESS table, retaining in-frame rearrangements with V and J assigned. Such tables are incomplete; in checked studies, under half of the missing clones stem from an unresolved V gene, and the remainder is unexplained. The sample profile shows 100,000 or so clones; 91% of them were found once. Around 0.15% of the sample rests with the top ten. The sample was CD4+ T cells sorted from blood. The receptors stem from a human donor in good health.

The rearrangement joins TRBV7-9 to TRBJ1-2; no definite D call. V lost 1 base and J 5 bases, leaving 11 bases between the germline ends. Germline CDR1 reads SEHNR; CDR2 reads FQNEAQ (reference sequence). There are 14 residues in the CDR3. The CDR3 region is CASSLVEETYGYTF. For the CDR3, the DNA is TGTGCCAGCAGCTTAGTAGAGGAGACATATGGCTACACCTTC.

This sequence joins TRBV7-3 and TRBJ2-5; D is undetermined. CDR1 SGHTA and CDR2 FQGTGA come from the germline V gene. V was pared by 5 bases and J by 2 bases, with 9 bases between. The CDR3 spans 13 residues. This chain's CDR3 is CASSRLRQETQYF. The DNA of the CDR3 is TGTGCCAGCAGCCGTTTGAGACAAGAGACCCAGTACTTC.

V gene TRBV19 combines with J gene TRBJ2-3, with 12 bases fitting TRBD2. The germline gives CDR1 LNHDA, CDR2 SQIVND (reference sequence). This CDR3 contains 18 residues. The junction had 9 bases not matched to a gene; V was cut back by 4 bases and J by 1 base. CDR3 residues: CASSRVLAGGRGTDTQYF. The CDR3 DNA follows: TGTGCCAGTAGTAGGGTTCTAGCGGGGGGGCGGGGCACAGATACGCAGTATTTT.

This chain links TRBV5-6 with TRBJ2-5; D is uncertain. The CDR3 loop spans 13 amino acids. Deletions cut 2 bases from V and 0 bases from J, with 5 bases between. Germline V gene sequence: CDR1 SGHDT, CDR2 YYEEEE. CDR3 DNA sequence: TGTGCCAGCAGCTTTCGAGACCAAGAGACCCAGTACTTC. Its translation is CASSFRDQETQYF.

CDR3 residues: CASRRVSGNTIYF. Here the CDR3 DNA reads TGTGCCAGCAGGCGGGTCTCTGGAAACACCATATATTTT. This chain joins TRBV6-5 and TRBJ1-3; D remains unclear. CDR1 MNHEY and CDR2 SVGAGI come from the germline V gene. Trimming left V 6 bases short and J 0 bases short, with 6 bases between. The CDR3 contains 13 residues.

CDR3 sequence: CASSPSVGRVAYEQYF. The CDR3 nucleotides read TGTGCCAGCAGCCCAAGTGTAGGCAGGGTGGCCTACGAGCAGTACTTC. The gene calls are TRBV14 and TRBJ2-7; tentatively, D is TRBD1 (5 bases). V shed 4 bases and J shed 2 bases, with 18 bases lying between them. Germline CDR1 SGHDN, CDR2 FVKESK. This CDR3 is 16 amino acids long.

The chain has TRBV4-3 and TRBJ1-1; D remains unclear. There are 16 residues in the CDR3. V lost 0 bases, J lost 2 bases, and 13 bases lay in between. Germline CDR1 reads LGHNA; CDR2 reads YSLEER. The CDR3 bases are TGCGCCAGCAGCCAAGAGTGGGCGGAGATTAACACTGAAGCTTTCTTT. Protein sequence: CASSQEWAEINTEAFF.

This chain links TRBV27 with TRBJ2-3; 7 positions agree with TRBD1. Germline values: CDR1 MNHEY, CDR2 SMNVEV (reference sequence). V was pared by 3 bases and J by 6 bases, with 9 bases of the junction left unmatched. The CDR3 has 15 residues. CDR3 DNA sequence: TGTGCCAGCAGTTTTCGGCGCAGGGGGACCGATACGCAGTATTTT. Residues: CASSFRRRGTDTQYF.

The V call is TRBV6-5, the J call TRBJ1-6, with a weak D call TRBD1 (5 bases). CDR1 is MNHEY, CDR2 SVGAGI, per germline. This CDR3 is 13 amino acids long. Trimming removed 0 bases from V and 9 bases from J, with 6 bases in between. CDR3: CASSYSGASPLHF. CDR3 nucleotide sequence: TGTGCCAGCAGTTACTCAGGGGCTTCACCCCTCCACTTT.

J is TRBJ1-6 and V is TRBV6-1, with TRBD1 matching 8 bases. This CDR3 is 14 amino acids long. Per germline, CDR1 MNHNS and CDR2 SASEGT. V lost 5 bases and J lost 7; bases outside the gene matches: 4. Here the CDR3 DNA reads TGTGCCAGCAGTACTACAGGGGGGAATTCACCCCTCCACTTT. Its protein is CASSTTGGNSPLHF.

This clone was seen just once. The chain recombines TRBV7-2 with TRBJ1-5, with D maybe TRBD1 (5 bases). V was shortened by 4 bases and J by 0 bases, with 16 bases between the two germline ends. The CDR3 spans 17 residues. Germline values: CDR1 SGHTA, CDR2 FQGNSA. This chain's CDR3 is CASSYRPGMNSNQPQHF. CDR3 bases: TGTGCCAGCAGCTACAGGCCGGGGATGAATAGCAATCAGCCCCAGCATTTT.

The CDR3: CASSPEGLPGGKLFF. The CDR3 DNA follows: TGTGCCAGCTCCCCCGAGGGGCTCCCGGGGGGAAAACTGTTTTTT. The rearrangement uses TRBV27 and TRBJ1-4; a weak D match, TRBD1 (5 bases). Per the germline V gene, CDR1 is MNHEY and CDR2 is SMNVEV (reference sequence). The CDR3 has 15 residues. Trimming took off 8 bases at V and 10 bases at J, with 23 bases between the two ends. The full variable domain, in which reference TRBV27 and TRBJ1-4 provide the parts outside the CDR3, is EAQVTQNPRYLITVTGKKLTVTCSQNMNHEYMSWYRQDPGLGLRQIYYSMNVEVTDKGDVPEGYKVSRKEKRNFPLILESPSPNQTSLYFCASSPEGLPGGKLFFGSGTQLSVL.

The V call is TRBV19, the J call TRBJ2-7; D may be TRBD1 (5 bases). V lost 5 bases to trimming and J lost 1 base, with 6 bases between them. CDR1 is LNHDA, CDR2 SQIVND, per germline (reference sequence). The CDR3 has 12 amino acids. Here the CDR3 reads CASSDRSYEQYF. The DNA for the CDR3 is TGTGCCAGTAGTGACAGATCCTACGAGCAGTACTTC.

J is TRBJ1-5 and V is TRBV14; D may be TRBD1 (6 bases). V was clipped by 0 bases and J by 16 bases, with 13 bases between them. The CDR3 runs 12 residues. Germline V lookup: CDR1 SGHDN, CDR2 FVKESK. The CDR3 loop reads CASSQERTVLHF. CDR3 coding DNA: TGTGCCAGCAGCCAAGAACGGACAGTCCTACATTTT. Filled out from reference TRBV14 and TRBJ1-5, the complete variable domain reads EAGVTQFPSHSVIEKGQTVTLRCDPISGHDNLYWYRRVMGKEIKFLLHFVKESKQDESGMPNNRFLAERTGGTYSTLKVQPAELEDSGVYFCASSQERTVLHFGDGTRLSIL.

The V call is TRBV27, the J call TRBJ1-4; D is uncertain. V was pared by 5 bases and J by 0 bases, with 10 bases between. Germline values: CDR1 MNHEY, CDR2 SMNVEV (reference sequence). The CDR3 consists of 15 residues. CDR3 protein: CASSPARATNEKLFF. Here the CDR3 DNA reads TGTGCCAGCAGTCCCGCAAGAGCAACTAATGAAAAACTGTTTTTT.

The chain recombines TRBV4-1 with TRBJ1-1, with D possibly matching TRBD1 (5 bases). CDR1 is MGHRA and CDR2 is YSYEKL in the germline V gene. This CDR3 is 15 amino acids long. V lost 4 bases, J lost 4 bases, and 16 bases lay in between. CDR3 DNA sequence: TGCGCCAGCAGCCGCGACCCTACGGGGGGCACTGAAGCTTTCTTT. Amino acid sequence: CASSRDPTGGTEAFF.

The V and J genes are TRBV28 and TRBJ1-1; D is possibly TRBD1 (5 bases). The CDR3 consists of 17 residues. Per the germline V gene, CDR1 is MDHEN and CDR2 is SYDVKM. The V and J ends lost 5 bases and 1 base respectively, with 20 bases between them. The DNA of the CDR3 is TGTGCCAGCAGTCACCGAGCGACGTGGGGCAGGAACACTGAAGCTTTCTTT. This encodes CASSHRATWGRNTEAFF.

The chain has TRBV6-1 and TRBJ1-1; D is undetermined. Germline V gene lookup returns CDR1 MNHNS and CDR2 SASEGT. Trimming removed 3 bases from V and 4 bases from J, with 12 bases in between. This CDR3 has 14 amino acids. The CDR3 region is CASSDNSWGTEAFF. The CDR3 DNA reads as TGTGCCAGCAGTGATAATAGCTGGGGCACTGAAGCTTTCTTT.

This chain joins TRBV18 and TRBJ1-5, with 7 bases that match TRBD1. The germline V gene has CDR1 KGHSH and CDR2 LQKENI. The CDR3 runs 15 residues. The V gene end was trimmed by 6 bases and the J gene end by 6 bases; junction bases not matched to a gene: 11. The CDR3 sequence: CASSLSTGSFQPQHF. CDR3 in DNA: TGTGCCAGCTCCCTTTCGACAGGGAGTTTTCAGCCCCAGCATTTT.

The CDR3 DNA follows: TGTGCCAGCAGCGCGACAGGGACTAATGAAAAACTGTTTTTT. Its translation is CASSATGTNEKLFF. This sequence joins TRBV9 and TRBJ1-4, with 7 bases aligning to TRBD1. The CDR3 spans 14 residues. The ends lost 3 bases at V and 2 bases at J; junction bases unmatched: 1. Germline V gene sequence: CDR1 SGDLS, CDR2 YYNGEE.

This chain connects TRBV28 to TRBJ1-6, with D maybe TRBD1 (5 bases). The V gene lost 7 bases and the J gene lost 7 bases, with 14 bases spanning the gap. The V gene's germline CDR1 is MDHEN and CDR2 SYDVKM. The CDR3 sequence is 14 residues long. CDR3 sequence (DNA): TGTGCCAGCACCCCGAGCCGACAGAATTCACCCCTCCACTTT. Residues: CASTPSRQNSPLHF.

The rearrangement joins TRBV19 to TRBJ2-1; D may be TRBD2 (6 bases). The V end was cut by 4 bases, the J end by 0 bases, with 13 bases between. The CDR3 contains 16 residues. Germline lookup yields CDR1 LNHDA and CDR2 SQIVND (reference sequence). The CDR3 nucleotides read TGTGCCAGTAGTAAGGAGGGATCAGTCTCCTACAATGAGCAGTTCTTC. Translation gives CASSKEGSVSYNEQFF.

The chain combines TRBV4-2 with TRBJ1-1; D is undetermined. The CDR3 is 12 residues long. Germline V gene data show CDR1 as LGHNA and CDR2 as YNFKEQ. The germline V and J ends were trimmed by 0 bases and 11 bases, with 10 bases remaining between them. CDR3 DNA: TGTGCCAGCAGCCAAGAACCCGTAGGGGCTTTCTTT. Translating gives CASSQEPVGAFF.

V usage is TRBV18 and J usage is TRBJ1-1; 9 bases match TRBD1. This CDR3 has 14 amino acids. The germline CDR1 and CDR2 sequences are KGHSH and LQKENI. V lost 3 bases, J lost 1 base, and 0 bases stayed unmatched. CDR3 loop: CASSPGQGNTEAFF. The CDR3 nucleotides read TGTGCCAGCTCACCGGGACAGGGGAACACTGAAGCTTTCTTT.

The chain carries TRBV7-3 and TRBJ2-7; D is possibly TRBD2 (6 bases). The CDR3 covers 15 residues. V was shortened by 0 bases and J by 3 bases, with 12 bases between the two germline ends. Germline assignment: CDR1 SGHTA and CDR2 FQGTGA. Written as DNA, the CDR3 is TGTGCCAGCAGCTTAACCGGGGGAGACTTCTACGAGCAGTACTTC. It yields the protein CASSLTGGDFYEQYF.

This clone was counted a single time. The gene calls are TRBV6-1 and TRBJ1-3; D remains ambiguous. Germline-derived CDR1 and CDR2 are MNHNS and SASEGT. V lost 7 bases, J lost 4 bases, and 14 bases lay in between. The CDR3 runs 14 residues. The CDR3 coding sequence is TGTGCCAGCACCGGAGGGAGTTTAGGAAACACCATATATTTT. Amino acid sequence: CASTGGSLGNTIYF.

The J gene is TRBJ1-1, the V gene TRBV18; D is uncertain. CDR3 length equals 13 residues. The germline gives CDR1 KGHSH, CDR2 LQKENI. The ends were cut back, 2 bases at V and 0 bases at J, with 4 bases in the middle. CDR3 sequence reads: CASSPGMNTEAFF. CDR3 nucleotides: TGTGCCAGCTCACCAGGAATGAACACTGAAGCTTTCTTT.